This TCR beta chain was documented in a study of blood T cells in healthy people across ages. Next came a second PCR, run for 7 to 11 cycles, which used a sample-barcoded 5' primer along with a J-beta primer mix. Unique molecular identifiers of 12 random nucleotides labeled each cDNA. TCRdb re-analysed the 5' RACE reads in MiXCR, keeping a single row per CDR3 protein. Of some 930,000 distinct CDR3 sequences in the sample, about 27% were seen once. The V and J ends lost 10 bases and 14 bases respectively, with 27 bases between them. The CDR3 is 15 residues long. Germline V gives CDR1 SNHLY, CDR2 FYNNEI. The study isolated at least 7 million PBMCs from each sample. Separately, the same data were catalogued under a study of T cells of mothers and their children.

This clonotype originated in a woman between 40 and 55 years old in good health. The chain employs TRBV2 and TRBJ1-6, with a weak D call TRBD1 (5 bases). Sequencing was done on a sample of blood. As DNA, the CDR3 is TGTGCCACCACTTCCGGGGGTCAGCCTTCGGAAACCCTCCACTTT. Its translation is CATTSGGQPSETLHF.